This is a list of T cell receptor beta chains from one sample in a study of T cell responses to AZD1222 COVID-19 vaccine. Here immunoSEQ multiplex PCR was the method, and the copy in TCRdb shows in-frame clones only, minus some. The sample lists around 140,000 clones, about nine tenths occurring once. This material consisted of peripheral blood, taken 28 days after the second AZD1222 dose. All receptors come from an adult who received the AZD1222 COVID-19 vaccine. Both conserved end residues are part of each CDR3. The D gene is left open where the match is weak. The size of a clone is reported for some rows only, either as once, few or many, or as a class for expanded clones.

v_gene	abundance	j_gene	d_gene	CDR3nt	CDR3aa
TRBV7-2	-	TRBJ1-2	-	TGTGCCAGCAGCCTGTATGGGGAGAGTAACTATGGCTACACCTTC	CASSLYGESNYGYTF
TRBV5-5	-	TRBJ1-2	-	TGTGCCAGCAGCTTGAACAGCTATGGCTACACCTTC	CASSLNSYGYTF
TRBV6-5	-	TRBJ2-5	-	TGTGCCAGCAGTCGGACTGTGCAAGAGACCCAGTACTTC	CASSRTVQETQYF
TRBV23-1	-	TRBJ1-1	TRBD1	TGCGCCAGCAGCGACGAGGAATCACCAGGGGGCGCTTTTGTGGCTGAAGCTTTCTTT	CASSDEESPGGAFVAEAFF
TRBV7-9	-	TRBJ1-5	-	TGTGCCAGCAGCTCCCGCCCGAGGGACGGAACAGATCAGCCCCAGCATTTT	CASSSRPRDGTDQPQHF
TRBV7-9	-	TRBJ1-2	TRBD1	TGTGCCAGCAGCCAGGGGGAGTATGGCTACACCTTC	CASSQGEYGYTF
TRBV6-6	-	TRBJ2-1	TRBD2	TGTGCCACCGGGGGGGCCCAAATCAATGAGCAGTTCTTC	CATGGAQINEQFF
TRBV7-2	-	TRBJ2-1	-	TGTGCCAGCAGCTTCGGGAGACCTTCCTACAATGAGCAGTTCTTC	CASSFGRPSYNEQFF
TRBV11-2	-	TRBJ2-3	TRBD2	TGTGCCAGCAGCCCTCTTGAGCGGGGGGCCTCCACAGATACGCAGTATTTT	CASSPLERGASTDTQYF
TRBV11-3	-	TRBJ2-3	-	TGTGCCAGCAGCTTAGGCCCGGCTAGCAGCACAGATACGCAGTATTTT	CASSLGPASSTDTQYF
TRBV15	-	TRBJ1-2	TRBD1	TGTGCCACCAGCAGAGGACAGGGGGACGATGGCTACACCTTC	CATSRGQGDDGYTF
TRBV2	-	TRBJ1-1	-	TGTGCCAGCAGTGAATGGGGGGCGGGGACTGAAGCTTTCTTT	CASSEWGAGTEAFF
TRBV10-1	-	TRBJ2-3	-	TGCGCCAGCAGCAGCGCCAACGTCGCGCAGTATTTT	CASSSANVAQYF
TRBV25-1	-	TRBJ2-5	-	TGTGCCAGCAGCCCGGTCGGGTTGGAGACCCAGTACTTC	CASSPVGLETQYF
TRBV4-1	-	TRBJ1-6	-	TGCGCCAGCAGCCAAGAGATGACCTATAATTCACCCCTCCACTTT	CASSQEMTYNSPLHF
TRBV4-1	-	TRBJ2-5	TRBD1	TGCGCCAGCAGCAGGGCAGGGGGCGGGGAGACCCAGTACTTC	CASSRAGGGETQYF
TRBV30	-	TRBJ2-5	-	TGTGCCTGGAGTGTAGACGGTGGAGAGACCCAGTACTTC	CAWSVDGGETQYF
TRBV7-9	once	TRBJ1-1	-	TGTGCCAGCAGCTTAATCTCCGTATCTGAAGCTTTCTTT	CASSLISVSEAFF
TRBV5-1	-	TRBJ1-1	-	TGCGCCAGCAGCTCGATCGCGGGGATGAACACTGAAGCTTTCTTT	CASSSIAGMNTEAFF
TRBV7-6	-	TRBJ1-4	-	TGTGCCAGCTTAGGGGGTGACGAAAAACTGTTTTTT	CASLGGDEKLFF
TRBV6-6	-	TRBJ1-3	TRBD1	TGTGCCAGCAGTTATGGGACAGGGGGAAACACCATATATTTT	CASSYGTGGNTIYF
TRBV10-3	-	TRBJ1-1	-	TGTGCCATCAGCATACTCATGAACACTGAAGCTTTCTTT	CAISILMNTEAFF
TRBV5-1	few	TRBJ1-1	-	TGCGCCAGCAGCTACCAATATAGGGGCAGAGCAAACACTGAAGCTTTCTTT	CASSYQYRGRANTEAFF
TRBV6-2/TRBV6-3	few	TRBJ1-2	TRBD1	TGTGCCAGCAGCGTCAGGGGGGGGATACGTGGCTACACCTTC	CASSVRGGIRGYTF
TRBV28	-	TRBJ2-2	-	TGTGCCAGCACCACGACGGCGGCTGAGCTGTTTTTT	CASTTTAAELFF
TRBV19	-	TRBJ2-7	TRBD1	TGTGCCAGTAGTGAGGGACAGACTTACGAGCAGTACTTC	CASSEGQTYEQYF
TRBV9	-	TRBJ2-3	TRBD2	TGTGCCAGCAGCACCACAGCGGGGGCAGGCACAGATACGCAGTATTTT	CASSTTAGAGTDTQYF
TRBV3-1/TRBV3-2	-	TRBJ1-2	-	TGTGCCAGCAGCCGGGGGGATGGCTACACCTTC	CASSRGDGYTF
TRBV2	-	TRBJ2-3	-	TGTGCCAGCAGTGAACTATACTCCACAGATACGCAGTATTTT	CASSELYSTDTQYF
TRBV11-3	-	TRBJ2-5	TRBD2	TGTGCCAGCAGCTTACCCCCCCACTCGACTAGCGGGCAAGAGACCCAGTACTTC	CASSLPPHSTSGQETQYF
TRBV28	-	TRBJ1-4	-	TGTGCCAGCAGTTTCCGGCTGGGGACAACTAATGAAAAACTGTTTTTT	CASSFRLGTTNEKLFF
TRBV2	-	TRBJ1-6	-	TGTGCCAGCAGTGCGGCAGGGATGGGGATAAGATCACCCCTCCACTTT	CASSAAGMGIRSPLHF
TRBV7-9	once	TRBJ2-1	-	TGTGCCAGCAGCTTAAATGGCGGTGAGCAGTTCTTC	CASSLNGGEQFF
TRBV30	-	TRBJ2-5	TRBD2	TGTGCCTGGAGGCTACTAGCGGCCCAAGAGACCCAGTACTTC	CAWRLLAAQETQYF